This TCR beta chain was retrieved from a study of cytomegalovirus exposure and HLA in healthy donors. Study-wide results and caveats: Follow-up analysis found HLA locus-dependent TCR association rates, highest for DRB1 and lowest for HLA-C.

Comments on this clone: Its cognate antigen is unknown.

Losses at the gene ends were 1 base for V and 8 bases for J; bases not matched to a gene: 8. The CDR3 extends over 14 amino acids. Germline V CDR1 and CDR2: SGHRS, YFSETQ. The PCR had 60 Vbeta and 13 Jbeta primers. Sequencing used immunoSEQ multiplex PCR; TCRdb keeps in-frame clones, though not all of them. This sample's table has 85,000 to 90,000 clones. The chain combines TRBV5-1 with TRBJ1-1; 7 bases align to TRBD1. Material: PBMCs. This receptor was obtained from a man aged 45-65 years in good health and CMV-seropositive. The CDR3: CASSLTTGQPEAFF. The CDR3 region has the DNA TGCGCCAGCAGCTTGACCACGGGACAGCCGGAAGCTTTCTTT.